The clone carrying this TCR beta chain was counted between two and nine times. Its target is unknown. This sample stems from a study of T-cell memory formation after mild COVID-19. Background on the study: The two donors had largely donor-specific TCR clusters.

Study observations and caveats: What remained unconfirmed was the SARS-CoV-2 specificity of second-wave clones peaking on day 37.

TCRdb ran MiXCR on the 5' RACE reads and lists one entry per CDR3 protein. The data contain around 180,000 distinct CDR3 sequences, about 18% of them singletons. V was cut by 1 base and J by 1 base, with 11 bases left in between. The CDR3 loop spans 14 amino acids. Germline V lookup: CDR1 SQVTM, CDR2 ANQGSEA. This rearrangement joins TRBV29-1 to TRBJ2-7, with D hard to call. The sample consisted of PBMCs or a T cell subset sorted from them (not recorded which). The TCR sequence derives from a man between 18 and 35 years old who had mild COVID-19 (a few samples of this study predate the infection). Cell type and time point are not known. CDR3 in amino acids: CSVEGSGRSYEQYF. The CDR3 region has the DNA TGCAGCGTTGAAGGTAGTGGGCGGTCCTACGAGCAGTACTTC.